This TCR beta chain derives from a study of blood T cell repertoires in COVID-19 (dated by TCRdb to the early 2020s). As for the study more broadly: Collaborator samples came from the United States, Italy and Spain and covered acute and convalescent phases of COVID-19. The repertoires were released in a freely available public database meant as a resource for research on the immune response to SARS-CoV-2. Subjects who had been exposed to COVID-19, were actively infected with it, or had recovered from it provided the deeply sampled blood TCRbeta repertoires that made up the dataset. Where available, HLA class I and class II types were obtained from metadata supplied by the sample provider rather than from assay-based typing. The material from the prospective study consisted of cDNA or gDNA derived from T cells, B-cell-depleted T cells, or PBMCs. Sample metadata almost always included a de-identified subject ID, COVID-19 status, age in years and sex. Samples came from the ongoing ImmuneRACE study (first 160 participants) plus 1,254 subjects from 6 global collaborators.

TCRbeta CDR3 regions were amplified from genomic DNA using the immunoSEQ Assay, a bias-controlled multiplex PCR. Per the original workflow: Within the assay, amplification of reference gene primers was used to estimate how many nucleated cells each sample contained. To quantify the absolute abundance of each unique TCRbeta CDR3 rearrangement, sequence reads were collapsed and filtered. For each sample, productive Simpson clonality was calculated as the square root of Simpson's diversity index across productive rearrangements. The source is immuneACCESS, and TCRdb retained only in-frame sequences with V and J called. Part of the clones is not carried over; for the studies checked, unresolved V genes explain less than half of this, and the remainder is unexplained. That table is the source of V, J and clone size, and D and trimming were worked out from the DNA. In this sample the table shows some 98,000 clones, less than 85% of which occur a single time. Of the sample, about a tenth falls within the top ten clones.

Whole blood was collected in K2EDTA tubes by collaborating institutions according to the institutions' own protocols. For TCRbeta analysis, collaborator samples were shipped as frozen whole blood, as isolated PBMCs, or as DNA extracted from either sample type. Paper-wide results and their limitations: Clinical and demographic metadata were provided uncurated, with the amount varying by source and participant.

About this clone: No cognate antigen has been identified for it. No qualities accompany the bases; no much larger clone lies one base away.

The CDR3 contains 13 residues, cysteine and phenylalanine counted. The CDR3 DNA has 39 bases and is translated from base 1. CDR1 and CDR2 were assigned from the germline V gene (reference sequence) as MNHEY and SMNVEV. The trim is 3 bases for V and 6 bases for J, with a gap of 8 bases between the germline ends. The sequence was collected from a man aged 70-80 years with active or convalescent COVID-19. Source material: peripheral blood. The sequence is built from TRBV27 and TRBJ2-2; possibly the D gene is TRBD1, per 5 matching bases. In nucleotide form, the sequence is TGTGCCAGCAGTTTTCAGGGTGCCGGGGAGCTGTTTTTT. Its protein is CASSFQGAGELFF.